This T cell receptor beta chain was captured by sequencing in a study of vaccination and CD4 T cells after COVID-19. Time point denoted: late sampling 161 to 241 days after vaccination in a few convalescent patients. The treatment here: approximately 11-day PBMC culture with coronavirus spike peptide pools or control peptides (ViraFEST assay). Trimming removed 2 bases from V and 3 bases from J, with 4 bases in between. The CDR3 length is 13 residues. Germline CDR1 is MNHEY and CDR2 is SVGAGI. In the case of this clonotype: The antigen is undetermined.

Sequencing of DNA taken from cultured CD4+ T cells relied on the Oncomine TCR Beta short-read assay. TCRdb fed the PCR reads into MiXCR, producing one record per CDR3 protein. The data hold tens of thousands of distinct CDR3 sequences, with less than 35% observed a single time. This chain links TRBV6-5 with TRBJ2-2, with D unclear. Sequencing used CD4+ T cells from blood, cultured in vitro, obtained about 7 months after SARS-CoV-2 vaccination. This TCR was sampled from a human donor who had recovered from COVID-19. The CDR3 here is CASSYADTGELFF. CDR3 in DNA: TGTGCCAGCAGTTACGCCGACACCGGGGAGCTGTTTTTT.